This entry describes one T cell receptor (beta chain). This sample is part of a study of blood T cell repertoires in COVID-19. Original processing methods: Estimates of nucleated cell counts were drawn from the amplification of reference gene primers. Clones were sequenced by immunoSEQ multiplex PCR, and TCRdb holds only the in-frame ones, with some missing. V and J calls and clone size are copied from that table; D and trimming were computed from the DNA. This sample yields 95,000 to 130,000 clones, of which 70% to 90% are seen a single time; roughly 2.4% belongs to the top ten. The sample was peripheral blood. The receptor's source is a man aged 30 to 39 with acute or convalescent COVID-19.

CDR3 in amino acids: CASSLGLPHRSSGRVDEQFF. CDR3 nucleotides: TGTGCCAGCAGCTTGGGTCTTCCCCACAGGTCTAGCGGGAGGGTAGATGAGCAGTTCTTC. The V and J genes are TRBV5-4 and TRBJ2-1; 12 nucleotides match TRBD2. CDR3 length: 20 amino acids. Germline loops: CDR1 SGHNT, CDR2 YYREEE (reference sequence). V trimming: 0 bases; J trimming: 8 bases; junction bases outside the gene matches: 18.